Here is one TCR beta chain with its context. As yet, its antigen is unknown. From RNA, the CDR3 regions of TCR beta chains were amplified and sequenced. The workflow started with a first-round RT-PCR run with HTBI primers and then moved on to a second-round multiplex PCR. Using its own MiXCR run on the multiplex PCR reads, TCRdb lists one record per CDR3 protein. Of 200,000 to 250,000 distinct CDR3 sequences listed, over 25% are singletons. This sample stems from a study of Graves' ophthalmopathy and Graves' hyperthyroidism. Regarding the study as a whole: Appearing in blood as well were most expanded thyroid clonotypes above 0.001 frequency.

This CDR3 spans 12 amino acids. Trimming left V 1 base short and J 5 bases short, with 5 bases between. The V gene's germline CDR1 is SGHAT and CDR2 FQNNGV. It was on clinical symptoms, serum thyroxine, TRAb, thyroid ultrasound and orbital computed tomography that diagnosis relied. Sequences were obtained from peripheral blood. This clonotype originated in a man in his fifties or sixties with Graves' ophthalmopathy. V is TRBV11-2 and J is TRBJ1-2; no firm D call. CDR3 sequence reads: CASSLAGYGYTF. The DNA for the CDR3 is TGTGCCAGCAGCTTAGCCGGTTATGGCTACACCTTC.